The clone carrying this T cell receptor (beta chain) has at least ten counts. The data stem from a study of human T cells and chemical hapten exposure. From whole blood left unfractionated, total RNA was extracted. There are 14 residues in the CDR3. Losses at the gene ends were 5 bases for V and 9 bases for J; bases not matched to a gene: 10. Germline V lookup: CDR1 MNHNY, CDR2 SVGAGI (reference sequence). In TCRdb, the 5' RACE reads were re-called with MiXCR into one record per CDR3 protein. The data show about 140,000 distinct CDR3 sequences, with 3.5% to 5% seen just once and 1.3% to 1.5% held by the top ten.

The TCR originated in a female donor in good health. This chain connects TRBV6-6 to TRBJ2-7, with TRBD2 matching 10 bases. In DNA, the CDR3 is TGTGCCAGCAGTCGGGGACTAGCGAGTACGTCGCAGTACTTC. Translation: CASSRGLASTSQYF.